Listed here are 3 T cell receptor beta chains from one sample, sequenced in a study of CD8 T cells in ankylosing spondylitis. TCRdb recomputed calls from the 5' RACE reads with MiXCR, one row per CDR3 protein. The profile shows hundreds of thousands of distinct CDR3 sequences, 32% of them singletons. Sequences were obtained from blood, either unsorted or a sorted T cell fraction (not recorded which). Source of these receptors: a male donor with ankylosing spondylitis or in good health (not recorded which).

This clonotype was counted between two and nine times. The chain couples TRBV12-3 or TRBV12-4 to TRBJ2-5; maybe TRBD1 (6 bases). The CDR3 covers 15 residues. Trimming removed 5 bases from V and 4 bases from J, with 17 bases in between. DNA for the CDR3: TGTGCCAGCAGTGATAACAGGGTAGGGGGAGAGACCCAGTACTTC. Encoded protein: CASSDNRVGGETQYF.

The chain couples TRBV11-2 to TRBJ1-1; TRBD1 matches 8 bases. The J segment lost 0 bases and the V segment lost 7 bases, leaving 10 bases of the junction unmatched. In germline, CDR1 is SGHAT, CDR2 FQNNGV. The CDR3 has 16 amino acids. The DNA for the CDR3 is TGTGCCAGCACCGGACAGGGTGCGATCGTGAACACTGAAGCTTTCTTT. Residues: CASTGQGAIVNTEAFF.

This clonotype was seen more than once but under ten times. The gene calls are TRBV20-1 and TRBJ2-5; perhaps TRBD1 as D (6 bases). The CDR3 sequence is 13 residues long. Germline lookup yields CDR1 DFQATT and CDR2 SNEGSKA (reference sequence). Trimming took 6 bases from V and 0 from J, leaving 11 bases between them. The CDR3 region is CSAPRDNQETQYF. CDR3 nucleotide sequence: TGCAGTGCACCCCGGGACAACCAAGAGACCCAGTACTTC.